A single sample gave rise to the 26 T cell receptor beta chains below, sequenced in a study of beta chain features in type 1 diabetes (dated by TCRdb to 2017 to 2018). The method behind the library was the immunoSEQ multiplex PCR assay. The High Capacity cDNA Reverse Transcription Kit was used to reverse transcribe all of the isolated RNA, meaning that expressed TCRB transcripts were what got sequenced. This immuneACCESS table, as held by TCRdb, lists in-frame sequences with V and J called but not all clones. Of the missing ones, under half trace to an unresolved V gene in checked studies; the others have no known cause. In all, the sample holds approximately 400,000 clones, and roughly 15% of those were seen once. The ten largest clones add up to around 0.02% of the sample. The specimen was naive CD4+ T cells from blood. Interpreted using the paper, the cell subset or site label stands for: true naive CD4+ T cells. Receptors were obtained from a woman aged 18-35 years in good health.

The rearrangement joins TRBV5-4 to TRBJ1-1; 9 positions agree with TRBD1. Germline loops: CDR1 SGHNT, CDR2 YYREEE (reference sequence). CDR3 length equals 15 residues. The V segment lost 0 bases and the J segment 3 bases; nucleotides outside the gene matches: 3. The CDR3 DNA reads TGTGCCAGCAGCTTGGTGAGGACAGGGGACACTGAAGCTTTCTTT. It is translated as CASSLVRTGDTEAFF.

CDR3 DNA: TGTGCCAGCAGCGTAAGCGGGGGCAGCCAGCCCCAGCATTTT. Protein product: CASSVSGGSQPQHF. The J gene is TRBJ1-5, the V gene TRBV9; D is perhaps TRBD1 (6 bases). The V gene's germline CDR1 is SGDLS and CDR2 YYNGEE. Deletions cut 1 base from V and 7 bases from J, with 12 bases between. The CDR3 totals 14 residues. Variable domain in full (rest from reference TRBV9 and TRBJ1-5): DSGVTQTPKHLITATGQRVTLRCSPRSGDLSVYWYQQSLDQGLQFLIQYYNGEERAKGNILERFSAQQFPDLHSELNLSSLELGDSALYFCASSVSGGSQPQHFGDGTRLSIL.

This chain links TRBV29-1 with TRBJ2-7; 7 bases agree with TRBD1. The CDR3 loop spans 13 amino acids. Unmatched junction bases numbered 9, after V lost 5 bases and J lost 5 bases. In germline, CDR1 is SQVTM, CDR2 ANQGSEA. CDR3 region: CSVMYRGFDEQYF. The CDR3 bases are TGCAGCGTTATGTACAGGGGTTTTGACGAGCAGTACTTC.

This clone was detected a few times. The chain uses TRBV9 and TRBJ2-5; D is perhaps TRBD2 (6 bases). CDR3 length: 14 amino acids. V was clipped by 0 bases and J by 5 bases, with 11 bases between them. Per germline, CDR1 SGDLS and CDR2 YYNGEE. The CDR3 bases are TGTGCCAGCAGCGTAGAGGCGGGATCGGAGACCCAGTACTTC. This codes for CASSVEAGSETQYF.

The chain has TRBV11-2 and TRBJ2-3, with 10 bases aligning to TRBD2. The CDR3 has 16 residues. J was trimmed by 3 bases and V by 5 bases; bases with no gene match: 8. Germline CDR1 reads SGHAT; CDR2 reads FQNNGV. CDR3 coding DNA: TGTGCCAGCAGCGCCACCACGACTAGCGGGACAGATACGCAGTATTTT. Translating gives CASSATTTSGTDTQYF.

V and J are TRBV29-1 and TRBJ1-5; 10 bases are a match to TRBD1. CDR3 size: 14 residues. Germline V gives CDR1 SQVTM, CDR2 ANQGSEA. Unmatched junction bases numbered 5, after V lost 4 bases and J lost 5 bases. CDR3 amino acids: CSVVWDRGDQPQHF. The CDR3 DNA reads as TGCAGCGTTGTCTGGGACAGGGGAGATCAGCCCCAGCATTTT.

The chain employs TRBV6-5 and TRBJ2-3; 10 nucleotides line up with TRBD2. Trimming at V came to 4 bases and at J to 1 base, leaving 2 bases not matched to a gene. The CDR3 extends over 15 amino acids. From germline, CDR1 is MNHEY and CDR2 SVGAGI. This chain's CDR3 is CASSLGTSGTDTQYF. The CDR3 DNA is TGTGCCAGCAGTTTGGGGACTAGCGGCACAGATACGCAGTATTTT.

This clone was seen more than once but under ten times. This chain uses TRBV2 with TRBJ1-5; 9 bases are a match to TRBD1. V was clipped by 3 bases and J by 0 bases; unmatched bases: 0. CDR1 is SNHLY, CDR2 FYNNEI, per germline. This CDR3 region has 15 residues. The CDR3 here is CASSEDRGSNQPQHF. DNA for the CDR3: TGTGCCAGCAGTGAGGACAGGGGTAGCAATCAGCCCCAGCATTTT.

The genes are TRBV7-9 and TRBJ2-1; D is possibly TRBD2 (6 bases). CDR3 size: 14 residues. Looked up from germline, CDR1 is SEHNR and CDR2 is FQNEAQ (reference sequence). The germline V and J ends were trimmed by 5 bases and 0 bases, with 8 bases remaining between them. This CDR3 is CASSRGSSYNEQFF. CDR3 in DNA: TGTGCCAGCAGCCGGGGGAGCTCCTACAATGAGCAGTTCTTC.

The chain has TRBV5-1 and TRBJ2-1, with D perhaps matching TRBD1 (6 bases). Germline V lookup: CDR1 SGHRS, CDR2 YFSETQ. V was trimmed by 0 bases and J by 2 bases, leaving 12 bases between them. This CDR3 region has 16 residues. CDR3 coding DNA: TGCGCCAGCAGCTTGGCAGGGGACCGGGCCTACAATGAGCAGTTCTTC. Its protein product is CASSLAGDRAYNEQFF. Supplemented by reference TRBV5-1 and TRBJ2-1, the full variable domain reads KAGVTQTPRYLIKTRGQQVTLSCSPISGHRSVSWYQQTPGQGLQFLFEYFSETQRNKGNFPGRFSGRQFSNSRSEMNVSTLELGDSALYLCASSLAGDRAYNEQFFGPGTRLTVL.

This clone was seen a few times. The chain recombines TRBV10-3 with TRBJ2-5; TRBD2 matches 12 bases. The CDR3 runs to 17 residues. The trim removed 3 bases at V and 3 bases at J, leaving 8 bases unmatched. CDR1 and CDR2 (germline): ENHRY, SYGVKD. The CDR3: CAISDSLGLAGKETQYF. CDR3 DNA: TGTGCCATCAGTGATTCCCTAGGACTAGCGGGGAAAGAGACCCAGTACTTC.

This clone was counted a few times. The gene calls are TRBV7-3 and TRBJ2-1; 9 bases align to TRBD2. With V trimmed by 2 bases and J by 7 bases, 12 bases remained unmatched. This CDR3 contains 17 residues. Germline-derived CDR1 and CDR2 are SGHTA and FQGTGA. The CDR3 DNA reads as TGTGCCAGCAGCTTACCTGGACTAGCGACCCCTCAGAATGAGCAGTTCTTC. It yields the protein CASSLPGLATPQNEQFF.

The chain employs TRBV7-3 and TRBJ2-3; tentative D call: TRBD2 (6 bases). Looked up from germline, CDR1 is SGHTA and CDR2 is FQGTGA. The CDR3 totals 17 residues. Trimming pared 4 bases from V and 0 bases from J, leaving 17 bases between. CDR3 loop: CASSSTGSKISTDTQYF. The CDR3 DNA follows: TGTGCCAGCAGCTCAACCGGGAGTAAGATTAGCACAGATACGCAGTATTTT.

The chain carries TRBV18 and TRBJ2-5; D ambiguous. The CDR3 spans 12 residues. The germline CDR1 and CDR2 sequences are KGHSH and LQKENI. Trimming removed 4 bases from V and 3 bases from J, with 6 bases in between. CDR3 sequence reads: CASSQVEETQYF. CDR3 coding DNA: TGTGCCAGCTCACAAGTAGAAGAGACCCAGTACTTC. Full variable domain (rest looked up from reference TRBV18 and TRBJ2-5): NAGVMQNPRHLVRRRGQEARLRCSPMKGHSHVYWYRQLPEEGLKFMVYLQKENIIDESGMPKERFSAEFPKEGPSILRIQQVVRGDSAAYFCASSQVEETQYFGPGTRLLVL.

The chain recombines TRBV6-1 with TRBJ2-7; 10 nucleotides match TRBD1. After removal of 6 bases from V and 9 bases from J, the junction contained 8 bases not matched to a gene. CDR3 length: 13 residues. The germline CDR1 and CDR2 sequences are MNHNS and SASEGT. For the CDR3, the DNA is TGTGCCAGCAGACGGGGACAGGGGTCCGGGCAGTACTTC. Its protein is CASRRGQGSGQYF.

The rearrangement joins TRBV27 to TRBJ2-3; 8 nucleotides agree with TRBD2. Per the germline V gene, CDR1 is MNHEY and CDR2 is SMNVEV (reference sequence). V lost 5 bases and J lost 1; bases outside the gene matches: 5. The CDR3 consists of 15 residues. The chain's CDR3 is CASSPQTSGTDTQYF. The CDR3 nucleotides are TGTGCCAGCAGTCCACAGACTAGCGGCACAGATACGCAGTATTTT.

The chain employs TRBV29-1 and TRBJ1-1, with D possibly TRBD1 on 6 matching bases. The germline V and J ends were trimmed by 3 bases and 1 base, with 9 bases remaining between them. This CDR3 is built from 13 residues. The germline V gene encodes CDR1 SQVTM and CDR2 ANQGSEA. The CDR3 DNA sequence: TGCAGCGTTGACCAGGGGAAGAACACTGAAGCTTTCTTT. Translating it yields CSVDQGKNTEAFF.

The V and J genes are TRBV13 and TRBJ2-3, with 12 bases that match TRBD2. CDR3 length: 16 amino acids. Losses at the gene ends were 5 bases for V and 1 base for J; bases not matched to a gene: 4. From germline, CDR1 is PRHDT and CDR2 FYEKMQ (reference sequence). This CDR3 is CASSLRTSGGTDTQYF. As DNA, the CDR3 is TGTGCCAGCAGCCTGAGGACTAGCGGGGGCACAGATACGCAGTATTTT. The whole variable domain, remainder taken from reference TRBV13 and TRBJ2-3, is AAGVIQSPRHLIKEKRETATLKCYPIPRHDTVYWYQQGPGQDPQFLISFYEKMQSDKGSIPDRFSAQQFSDYHSELNMSSLELGDSALYFCASSLRTSGGTDTQYFGPGTRLTVL.

Only a few counts were recorded for this clone. The V gene is TRBV9, the J gene TRBJ1-2; TRBD1 agrees at 8 bases. The CDR3 runs to 18 residues. J lost 4 bases, V lost 4 bases, and 18 bases had no gene match. CDR1 SGDLS and CDR2 YYNGEE come from the germline V gene. The CDR3 nucleotides are TGTGCCAGCAGCCAACGGGAACTGCGGACAGGGCCGGCCTATGGCTACACCTTC. It yields the protein CASSQRELRTGPAYGYTF.

CDR3 sequence reads: CASSYSNKNTEAFF. In DNA, the CDR3 is TGTGCCAGCAGTTACTCGAACAAGAACACTGAAGCTTTCTTT. The chain employs TRBV6-5 and TRBJ1-1; D call uncertain. Germline V gene lookup returns CDR1 MNHEY and CDR2 SVGAGI. V was trimmed by 0 bases and J by 1 base, leaving 6 bases between them. The CDR3 runs 14 residues.

The rearrangement joins TRBV4-1 to TRBJ2-7; 7 bases line up with TRBD2. This CDR3 is built from 16 residues. CDR1 and CDR2 from the germline V gene are MGHRA and YSYEKL. The trim removed 1 base at V and 7 bases at J, leaving 13 bases unmatched. For the CDR3, the DNA is TGCGCCAGCAGCCAAGGGATGGGGACTATCCTGGGGGAGCAGTACTTC. Protein sequence: CASSQGMGTILGEQYF.

There are a few counts of this clone. The V call is TRBV30, the J call TRBJ1-2; no clear D gene. V lost 2 bases, J lost 0 bases, and 7 bases lay in between. The CDR3 length is 13 residues. Germline-derived CDR1 and CDR2 are GTSNPN and SVGIG (reference sequence). The CDR3 DNA reads as TGTGCCTGGAGTTACGGTGCTAACTATGGCTACACCTTC. Amino acids: CAWSYGANYGYTF. The complete variable domain, with remaining parts taken from reference TRBV30 and TRBJ1-2, reads SQTIHQWPATLVQPVGSPLSLECTVEGTSNPNLYWYRQAAGRGLQLLFYSVGIGQISSEVPQNLSASRPQDRQFILSSKKLLLSDSGFYLCAWSYGANYGYTFGSGTRLTVV.

This clone showed up just a few times. V is TRBV18 and J is TRBJ2-1; possible D gene TRBD2, 6 bases. CDR3 length: 13 residues. V gave up 1 base and J gave up 9 bases, with 10 bases separating them. The germline V gene encodes CDR1 KGHSH and CDR2 LQKENI. The DNA for the CDR3 is TGTGCCAGCTCACCACGGGGGGAGGCTGAGCAGTTCTTC. This encodes CASSPRGEAEQFF.

This clone was detected a few times. The CDR3 is CASSLSLTPETEAFF. CDR3 DNA sequence: TGTGCCAGCAGTCTGTCTCTGACTCCAGAGACTGAAGCTTTCTTT. The chain carries TRBV9 and TRBJ1-1, with unresolved D. This CDR3 spans 15 amino acids. In germline, CDR1 is SGDLS, CDR2 YYNGEE. Trimming took off 5 bases at V and 5 bases at J, with 19 bases between the two ends. Combining the CDR3 with reference TRBV9 and TRBJ1-1 gives the whole variable domain DSGVTQTPKHLITATGQRVTLRCSPRSGDLSVYWYQQSLDQGLQFLIQYYNGEERAKGNILERFSAQQFPDLHSELNLSSLELGDSALYFCASSLSLTPETEAFFGQGTRLTVV.

This clone was seen a handful of times. V is TRBV5-1 and J is TRBJ2-2; 9 bases map to TRBD2. The junction had 11 bases not matched to a gene; V was cut back by 5 bases and J by 6 bases. The CDR3 totals 16 residues. The germline V gene has CDR1 SGHRS and CDR2 YFSETQ. CDR3 sequence (DNA): TGCGCCAGCAGGCTCTCCGGGACTAGCTTTTCCGGGGAGCTGTTTTTT. This codes for CASRLSGTSFSGELFF.

This chain joins TRBV5-1 and TRBJ2-1; 8 positions agree with TRBD2. Germline V gene lookup returns CDR1 SGHRS and CDR2 YFSETQ. The CDR3 length is 14 residues. The V gene end was trimmed by 2 bases and the J gene end by 7 bases; junction bases not matched to a gene: 5. The DNA of the CDR3 is TGCGCCAGCAGCTTTTTAGCGGGATGGAATGAGCAGTTCTTC. As protein: CASSFLAGWNEQFF.